The rows below give T cell receptor beta chains drawn from one sample of a study of OX40 agonist ivuxolimab in advanced cancers. Measured with immunoSEQ multiplex PCR; TCRdb has only the in-frame clones, and not every one. Of about 46,000 clones listed, around 88% are singletons. The sequenced sample was CD4+ or CD8+ T cells sorted from blood, obtained in a trial of the OX40 agonist ivuxolimab. All receptors come from an adult with an advanced solid tumor such as melanoma, head and neck, liver or kidney cancer. CDR3s include the opening cysteine and the closing phenylalanine or tryptophan. A D gene is named only where the DNA matches it firmly. Size is stated for part of the rows, as once, few or many counts, or as a class when the clone is expanded.

CDR3 length: 15; J gene: TRBJ2-1; D gene: -; clone size: -; V gene: TRBV5-1; CDR3 protein: CASSSYSSRGDEQFF; CDR3 DNA: TGCGCCAGCAGCTCGTACTCGTCCCGCGGGGATGAGCAGTTCTTC
CDR3 length: 15; J gene: TRBJ1-6; D gene: -; clone size: few; V gene: TRBV14; CDR3 protein: CASSPPGLYNSPLHF; CDR3 DNA: TGTGCCAGCAGCCCTCCGGGTCTCTATAATTCACCCCTCCACTTT
CDR3 length: 13; J gene: TRBJ1-1; D gene: -; clone size: -; V gene: TRBV6-6; CDR3 protein: CASSPFSNTEAFF; CDR3 DNA: TGTGCCAGCAGTCCGTTCTCGAACACTGAAGCTTTCTTT
CDR3 length: 14; J gene: TRBJ2-2; D gene: -; clone size: -; V gene: TRBV13; CDR3 protein: CASSRGGATGELFF; CDR3 DNA: TGTGCCAGCAGCAGAGGAGGGGCGACCGGGGAGCTGTTTTTT
CDR3 length: 15; J gene: TRBJ2-7; D gene: TRBD2; clone size: few; V gene: TRBV6-5; CDR3 protein: CASSIGTSVRHEQYF; CDR3 DNA: TGTGCCAGCAGTATCGGGACTAGTGTCCGCCACGAGCAGTACTTC
CDR3 length: 14; J gene: TRBJ2-7; D gene: TRBD1; clone size: -; V gene: TRBV27; CDR3 protein: CASSLSGQGNEQYF; CDR3 DNA: TGTGCCAGCAGTTTATCAGGACAGGGTAACGAGCAGTACTTC
CDR3 length: 14; J gene: TRBJ1-1; D gene: -; clone size: -; V gene: TRBV10-3; CDR3 protein: CAIRGDRRNTEAFF; CDR3 DNA: TGTGCCATCAGAGGAGACAGACGGAACACTGAAGCTTTCTTT
CDR3 length: 16; J gene: TRBJ2-1; D gene: -; clone size: once; V gene: TRBV6-6; CDR3 protein: CASSDSSSRALLKQFF; CDR3 DNA: TGTGCCAGCAGTGACTCCTCTTCCCGGGCCCTCTTGAAGCAGTTCTTC
CDR3 length: 16; J gene: TRBJ1-3; D gene: -; clone size: -; V gene: TRBV5-1; CDR3 protein: CASSLGGTHPGNTIYF; CDR3 DNA: TGCGCCAGCAGCTTAGGGGGGACCCATCCTGGAAACACCATATATTTT
CDR3 length: 12; J gene: TRBJ2-3; D gene: -; clone size: once; V gene: TRBV7-8; CDR3 protein: CASSLAADTQYF; CDR3 DNA: TGTGCCAGCAGCTTAGCGGCAGATACGCAGTATTTT
CDR3 length: 15; J gene: TRBJ2-7; D gene: -; clone size: -; V gene: TRBV7-2; CDR3 protein: CASSLVGLSTYEQYF; CDR3 DNA: TGTGCCAGCAGCTTAGTGGGACTGAGTACCTACGAGCAGTACTTC
CDR3 length: 15; J gene: TRBJ1-2; D gene: -; clone size: once; V gene: TRBV4-1; CDR3 protein: CASSQEEGSDYGYTF; CDR3 DNA: TGCGCCAGCAGCCAAGAGGAGGGATCGGACTATGGCTACACCTTC
CDR3 length: 13; J gene: TRBJ2-7; D gene: -; clone size: few; V gene: TRBV10-1; CDR3 protein: CASGFRVRYEQYF; CDR3 DNA: TGCGCCAGCGGCTTCCGAGTGCGATACGAGCAGTACTTC
CDR3 length: 21; J gene: TRBJ2-1; D gene: TRBD1; clone size: -; V gene: TRBV10-2; CDR3 protein: CASSDEERTGATREMYNEQFF; CDR3 DNA: TGCGCCAGCAGTGATGAAGAACGGACAGGGGCTACCAGGGAAATGTACAATGAGCAGTTCTTC
CDR3 length: 16; J gene: TRBJ2-7; D gene: -; clone size: few; V gene: TRBV5-6; CDR3 protein: CASSFWGHSIGDEQYF; CDR3 DNA: TGTGCCAGCAGCTTCTGGGGCCACTCCATCGGGGACGAGCAGTACTTC
CDR3 length: 12; J gene: TRBJ2-7; D gene: -; clone size: -; V gene: TRBV11-2; CDR3 protein: CASSPRGYEQYF; CDR3 DNA: TGTGCCAGCAGCCCTCGTGGGTACGAGCAGTACTTC
CDR3 length: 16; J gene: TRBJ1-1; D gene: -; clone size: -; V gene: TRBV11-2; CDR3 protein: CASSFPSGGYNTEAFF; CDR3 DNA: TGTGCCAGCAGCTTTCCCAGTGGGGGGTACAACACTGAAGCTTTCTTT
CDR3 length: 12; J gene: TRBJ1-1; D gene: -; clone size: -; V gene: TRBV6-6; CDR3 protein: CASCRGNTEAFF; CDR3 DNA: TGTGCCAGCTGCCGGGGAAATACTGAAGCTTTCTTT
CDR3 length: 16; J gene: TRBJ2-3; D gene: TRBD2; clone size: once; V gene: TRBV5-1; CDR3 protein: CASSFGWREEVDTQYF; CDR3 DNA: TGCGCCAGCAGCTTCGGATGGCGGGAGGAAGTAGATACGCAGTATTTT
CDR3 length: 14; J gene: TRBJ1-5; D gene: -; clone size: -; V gene: TRBV28; CDR3 protein: CASSFFGYNQPQHF; CDR3 DNA: TGTGCCAGCAGTTTCTTCGGGTACAATCAGCCCCAGCATTTT
CDR3 length: 12; J gene: TRBJ1-2; D gene: -; clone size: -; V gene: TRBV30; CDR3 protein: CAWRVPSYGYTF; CDR3 DNA: TGTGCCTGGAGGGTCCCCAGCTATGGCTACACCTTC
CDR3 length: 18; J gene: TRBJ2-7; D gene: -; clone size: -; V gene: TRBV21-1; CDR3 protein: CASSEAPPDPHSPYEQYF; CDR3 DNA: TGTGCCAGCAGCGAAGCTCCCCCGGATCCCCACAGCCCCTACGAGCAGTACTTC
CDR3 length: 17; J gene: TRBJ1-5; D gene: -; clone size: -; V gene: TRBV7-8; CDR3 protein: CASSLEGQLYSNQPQHF; CDR3 DNA: TGTGCCAGCAGCTTAGAAGGACAGCTGTATAGCAATCAGCCCCAGCATTTT
CDR3 length: 13; J gene: TRBJ2-7; D gene: -; clone size: -; V gene: TRBV18; CDR3 protein: CASSGGGSYEQYF; CDR3 DNA: TGTGCCAGCTCAGGGGGCGGTTCCTACGAGCAGTACTTC
CDR3 length: 11; J gene: TRBJ2-7; D gene: -; clone size: -; V gene: TRBV6-5; CDR3 protein: CASEDNYEQYF; CDR3 DNA: TGTGCCAGCGAAGACAATTACGAGCAGTACTTC
CDR3 length: 16; J gene: TRBJ2-3; D gene: TRBD2; clone size: -; V gene: TRBV7-9; CDR3 protein: CASSLGSGASTDTQYF; CDR3 DNA: TGTGCCAGCAGCTTGGGGAGCGGGGCTAGCACAGATACGCAGTATTTT
CDR3 length: 12; J gene: TRBJ1-2; D gene: -; clone size: -; V gene: TRBV13; CDR3 protein: CASSMRINGYTF; CDR3 DNA: TGTGCCAGCAGCATGAGGATCAATGGCTACACCTTC
CDR3 length: 18; J gene: TRBJ2-1; D gene: TRBD2; clone size: -; V gene: TRBV29-1; CDR3 protein: CSALPGLAGISSYNEQFF; CDR3 DNA: TGCAGCGCCCTACCGGGACTAGCGGGGATTAGCTCCTACAATGAGCAGTTCTTC
CDR3 length: 15; J gene: TRBJ1-1; D gene: -; clone size: -; V gene: TRBV6-5; CDR3 protein: CASRSLQGMNTEAFF; CDR3 DNA: TGTGCCAGCAGGAGCCTACAGGGCATGAACACTGAAGCTTTCTTT
CDR3 length: 19; J gene: TRBJ2-1; D gene: TRBD2; clone size: -; V gene: TRBV30; CDR3 protein: CAWSRLAGDSGLAYNEQFF; CDR3 DNA: TGTGCCTGGAGTAGACTAGCGGGAGATTCGGGCCTAGCCTACAATGAGCAGTTCTTC